Presented here are 21 T cell receptor beta chains from one specimen sequenced in a study of cytomegalovirus exposure and HLA in healthy donors. With 60 Vbeta and 13 Jbeta primers, the PCR was carried out. The repertoire was sequenced with immunoSEQ multiplex PCR; TCRdb's copy has only in-frame clones and lacks some. The data hold about 100,000 clones, with around 76% observed a single time. The sequencing input was PBMCs. The receptors were sampled from a woman aged 50 to 65 in good health and CMV-seropositive.

The chain employs TRBV2 and TRBJ2-1, with no clear D. The CDR3 is 15 residues long. The germline V gene encodes CDR1 SNHLY and CDR2 FYNNEI. V lost 2 bases and J lost 0, with 8 bases in between. CDR3 sequence: CASSEWAGSYNEQFF. The CDR3 DNA sequence: TGTGCCAGCAGTGAATGGGCAGGCTCCTACAATGAGCAGTTCTTC.

The chain carries TRBV4-1 and TRBJ1-1; D remains unclear. CDR1 and CDR2 from the germline V gene are MGHRA and YSYEKL. V lost 2 bases to trimming and J lost 4 bases, with 11 bases between them. This CDR3 comprises 14 residues. The CDR3 is CASSQFRGSTEAFF. For the CDR3, the DNA is TGCGCCAGCAGCCAATTCCGGGGTTCCACTGAAGCTTTCTTT.

The sample holds a few counts of this clone. The V and J genes are TRBV6-1 and TRBJ2-1, with 8 positions matching TRBD1. Germline V CDR1 and CDR2: MNHNS, SASEGT. Trimming took 2 bases from V and 5 from J; bases not matched to a gene: 8. This CDR3 region has 16 residues. The DNA of the CDR3 is TGTGCCAGCAGTGAATGGCCCGGACAGGGTAACAATGAGCAGTTCTTC. Translating it yields CASSEWPGQGNNEQFF.

The chain uses TRBV5-8 and TRBJ1-5; 8 positions agree with TRBD1. The CDR3 contains 19 residues. V lost 5 bases, J lost 6 bases, and 22 bases stayed unmatched. Germline-derived CDR1 and CDR2 are SGHTS and YDEGEE. The CDR3 DNA reads as TGTGCCAGCAGGAAGACACCGGGACAGGATTATATCCAAGTTCAGCCCCAGCATTTT. Protein sequence: CASRKTPGQDYIQVQPQHF.

Notes on this clone: One end of the junction fails to match germline, which may point to a read error. The chain recombines TRBV7-9 with TRBJ1-5; 8 bases are shared with TRBD1. CDR1 is SEHNR and CDR2 is FQNEAQ in the germline V gene (reference sequence). The CDR3 extends over 14 amino acids. The CDR3 region has the DNA TGTTCCAGCAGCTTACAGGGGGGTGATCAGCCCCAGCATTTT. This translates into CSSSLQGGDQPQHF.

The chain has TRBV7-3 and TRBJ2-7, with D possibly being TRBD2 (6 bases). Trimming removed 5 bases from V and 0 bases from J, with 11 bases in between. This CDR3 has 14 amino acids. The V gene's germline CDR1 is SGHTA and CDR2 FQGTGA. For the CDR3, the DNA is TGTGCCAGCAGCGTCGGAGGGAACTCCTACGAGCAGTACTTC. It specifies CASSVGGNSYEQYF. Full variable domain (rest looked up from reference TRBV7-3 and TRBJ2-7): GAGVSQTPSNKVTEKGKYVELRCDPISGHTALYWYRQSLGQGPEFLIYFQGTGAADDSGLPNDRFFAVRPEGSVSTLKIQRTERGDSAVYLCASSVGGNSYEQYFGPGTRLTVT.

The chain recombines TRBV5-4 with TRBJ1-1; tentatively, D is TRBD1 (5 bases). The CDR3 totals 15 residues. Germline V CDR1 and CDR2: SGHNT, YYREEE (reference sequence). The V and J ends lost 4 bases and 12 bases respectively, with 25 bases between them. DNA for the CDR3: TGTGCCAGCAGCGGGGACTCGACGTTCTCCTCGGGCACTTTCTTT. Encoded protein: CASSGDSTFSSGTFF. The variable domain in full, with the rest retrieved from reference TRBV5-4 and TRBJ1-1, is ETGVTQSPTHLIKTRGQQVTLRCSSQSGHNTVSWYQQALGQGPQFIFQYYREEENGRGNFPPRFSGLQFPNYSSELNVNALELDDSALYLCASSGDSTFSSGTFFGQGTRLTVV.

This chain links TRBV5-1 with TRBJ1-5, with 8 bases identical to TRBD1. There are 14 residues in the CDR3. Germline CDR1 and CDR2: SGHRS and YFSETQ. V dropped 0 bases and J dropped 7; count of bases not matched to a gene: 3. Here the CDR3 DNA reads TGCGCCAGCAGCTTGGGCGACAGGGGACAGCCCCAGCATTTT. Protein product: CASSLGDRGQPQHF.

This sequence joins TRBV5-1 and TRBJ1-1, with D possibly matching TRBD1 (6 bases). CDR3 length: 14 residues. Germline V gives CDR1 SGHRS, CDR2 YFSETQ. The V end was cut by 4 bases, the J end by 0 bases, with 10 bases between. The CDR3 DNA sequence: TGCGCCAGCAGCCAGGGGACGGTGAACACTGAAGCTTTCTTT. Translating gives CASSQGTVNTEAFF.

The chain joins TRBV7-2 to TRBJ1-1, with TRBD1 matching 11 bases. Germline CDR1 is SGHTA and CDR2 is FQGNSA. This CDR3 comprises 13 residues. The V gene end was trimmed by 5 bases and the J gene end by 11 bases; junction bases not matched to a gene: 7. The CDR3 nucleotides are TGTGCCAGCAGCACGGGACAGGGGGGGAGGGCTTTCTTT. Residues: CASSTGQGGRAFF.

The J gene is TRBJ2-1, the V gene TRBV23-1; no reliable D call. TRBV23-1 is known as an ORF, though its function is uncertain. This CDR3 region has 10 residues. V lost 7 bases, J lost 8 bases, and 6 bases lay in between. This CDR3 is CASTRDEQFF. DNA of the CDR3: TGCGCCAGCACACGGGATGAGCAGTTCTTC.

The chain carries TRBV29-1 and TRBJ2-1; a weak D match, TRBD2 (5 bases). The CDR3 extends over 12 amino acids. Germline CDR1 and CDR2: SQVTM and ANQGSEA. Trimming cost V 6 bases and J 3 bases, with 9 bases left between them. The CDR3 loop is CSVRAGYNEQFF. CDR3 coding DNA: TGCAGCGTACGGGCGGGCTACAATGAGCAGTTCTTC.

A note on this clone: The same CDR3 can be traced to other DNA sequences in this sample. This chain uses TRBV7-3 with TRBJ2-5; D not certain. The germline V and J ends were trimmed by 2 bases and 1 base, with 5 bases remaining between them. This CDR3 comprises 13 residues. Germline V gene sequence: CDR1 SGHTA, CDR2 FQGTGA. Here the CDR3 DNA reads TGTGCCAGCAGCTTAGGCCTCCAAGAGACCCAGTACTTC. Its protein product is CASSLGLQETQYF.

This clone was detected a few times. The germline gene is not matched at one end of the junction; a read error may be the cause. The chain couples TRBV4-2 to TRBJ1-1; D unclear. This CDR3 is 14 amino acids long. Per germline, CDR1 LGHNA and CDR2 YNFKEQ. The CDR3 DNA reads as TGTGCCAGCAGCCAAGATCAGGCGGGCCTAAAGTCGACCTTT. Translation gives CASSQDQAGLKSTF.

The chain links TRBV7-8 to TRBJ1-2; weak D call: TRBD1 (5 bases). Germline CDR1 is SGHVS and CDR2 is FQNEAQ. There are 13 residues in the CDR3. V was shortened by 5 bases and J by 4 bases, with 11 bases between the two germline ends. The CDR3 DNA follows: TGTGCCAGCAGCCCACGGGGGAGCTATGGCTACACCTTC. Protein: CASSPRGSYGYTF.

This clone came up a few times. The chain carries TRBV27 and TRBJ1-1; TRBD1 aligns across 8 bases. With V trimmed by 5 bases and J by 7 bases, 3 bases remained unmatched. The CDR3 has 12 amino acids. The germline CDR1 and CDR2 sequences are MNHEY and SMNVEV (reference sequence). In nucleotides, the CDR3 is TGTGCCAGCAGTACAGGGGGGGTTGAAGCTTTCTTT. Translating it yields CASSTGGVEAFF.

This chain connects TRBV30 to TRBJ2-7; D possibly corresponds to TRBD2 (5 bases). The CDR3 runs to 15 residues. Trimming stripped 0 bases from V and 6 bases from J, with 18 bases between. Germline V lookup: CDR1 GTSNPN, CDR2 SVGIG (reference sequence). In DNA form, the CDR3 reads TGTGCCTGGAGTGTACGGACGGGAACCCTGTCCGAGCAGTACTTC. Encoded protein: CAWSVRTGTLSEQYF. Filled out from reference TRBV30 and TRBJ2-7, the complete variable domain reads SQTIHQWPATLVQPVGSPLSLECTVEGTSNPNLYWYRQAAGRGLQLLFYSVGIGQISSEVPQNLSASRPQDRQFILSSKKLLLSDSGFYLCAWSVRTGTLSEQYFGPGTRLTVT.

This clone was seen a handful of times. The V gene is TRBV18, the J gene TRBJ1-2; a possible D gene is TRBD1 (6 bases). The CDR3 runs 13 residues. Per germline, CDR1 KGHSH and CDR2 LQKENI. The germline V and J ends were trimmed by 0 bases and 7 bases, with 9 bases remaining between them. The CDR3 DNA is TGTGCCAGCTCACCACCCACAGGGACTGGCTACACCTTC. The encoded protein is CASSPPTGTGYTF.

This clone has more than one count but fewer than ten. The chain recombines TRBV9 with TRBJ2-3; D may be TRBD1 (6 bases). V shed 6 bases and J shed 2 bases, with 13 bases lying between them. The CDR3 loop spans 14 amino acids. Germline values: CDR1 SGDLS, CDR2 YYNGEE. The CDR3 loop reads CASNPTGVTDTQYF. In DNA, the CDR3 is TGTGCCAGCAATCCGACAGGAGTCACAGATACGCAGTATTTT.

Written as DNA, the CDR3 is TGTGCCAGCAGCCAAGATTCGGGCGGGAGCTCCTACAATGAGCAGTTCTTC. Its protein is CASSQDSGGSSYNEQFF. The rearrangement uses TRBV4-2 and TRBJ2-1; 7 bases fit TRBD2. Germline-derived CDR1 and CDR2 are LGHNA and YNFKEQ. The trim removed 0 bases at V and 0 bases at J, leaving 5 bases unmatched. The CDR3 consists of 17 residues.

V gene TRBV5-1 combines with J gene TRBJ1-2; D perhaps matches TRBD1 (5 bases). Trimming pared 4 bases from V and 6 bases from J, leaving 16 bases between. CDR1 SGHRS and CDR2 YFSETQ come from the germline V gene. There are 14 residues in the CDR3. The CDR3 region is CASSPRGSGDGYTF. CDR3 DNA: TGCGCCAGCAGCCCCAGAGGTTCGGGGGATGGCTACACCTTC.